This entry lists 29 T cell receptor beta chains sequenced from one sample in a study of blood T cell repertoires in COVID-19. The protocol was immunoSEQ multiplex PCR, while the TCRdb copy is restricted to in-frame clones and leaves out a portion. The sample lists over 200,000 clones, roughly 86% occurring once. Input material: peripheral blood. The receptors were gathered from a human donor in a cohort sampled during active COVID-19.

The CDR3 is CASSQDRGRDSPYNEQFF. CDR3 nucleotide sequence: TGCGCCAGCAGCCAAGATAGAGGCCGGGACAGCCCCTACAATGAGCAGTTCTTC. The rearrangement uses TRBV4-1 and TRBJ2-1, with 7 bases aligning to TRBD1. Germline trimming cut 0 bases from V and 2 bases from J; bases unmatched to any gene: 10. This CDR3 contains 18 residues. Germline CDR1 is MGHRA and CDR2 is YSYEKL.

The chain carries TRBV18 and TRBJ1-5, with TRBD1 matching over 8 bases. Germline V CDR1 and CDR2: KGHSH, LQKENI. Trimming removed 5 bases from V and 6 bases from J; junction bases left unmatched: 9. This CDR3 has 15 amino acids. DNA of the CDR3: TGTGCCAGCTCAGGTACGGGGCAGGGGGCTCAGCCCCAGCATTTT. Translation gives CASSGTGQGAQPQHF.

Only one count was recorded for this clone. The CDR3 spells CASSPIGGNTEAFF. In DNA form, the CDR3 reads TGTGCCAGCAGCCCCATCGGAGGGAACACTGAAGCTTTCTTT. The J gene is TRBJ1-1, the V gene TRBV9, with D unclear. The CDR3 is 14 residues long. CDR1 is SGDLS and CDR2 is YYNGEE in the germline V gene. V dropped 4 bases and J dropped 1 base, with 11 bases sitting between them.

This chain connects TRBV7-2 to TRBJ2-7; 8 bases map to TRBD2. The V and J ends lost 4 bases and 1 base, in that order; junction bases with no gene match: 6. The CDR3 extends over 15 amino acids. Germline V gene sequence: CDR1 SGHTA, CDR2 FQGNSA. CDR3 sequence: CASSSGLAWSYEQYF. The CDR3 nucleotides read TGTGCCAGCAGCTCCGGACTAGCCTGGTCCTACGAGCAGTACTTC.

The chain is built from TRBV29-1 and TRBJ1-1, with D perhaps matching TRBD1 (6 bases). V lost 8 bases and J 4 bases, leaving 20 bases between the germline ends. Germline-derived CDR1 and CDR2 are SQVTM and ANQGSEA. This CDR3 contains 14 residues. This chain's CDR3 is CSLAGTIDFTEAFF. The CDR3 nucleotides are TGCAGCCTGGCAGGGACAATAGATTTCACTGAAGCTTTCTTT.

In nucleotides, the CDR3 is TGTGCCAGCAGCGCTACCCCCGGGAGAGGGAGCACCGGGGAGCTGTTTTTT. Amino acid sequence: CASSATPGRGSTGELFF. The chain joins TRBV11-3 to TRBJ2-2; perhaps TRBD2 as D (6 bases). V lost 5 bases and J lost 4, with 20 bases in between. This CDR3 has 17 residues. Germline CDR1 and CDR2: SGHNT and YENEEA.

A note on this clone: The junction differs from germline at one of its ends, possibly a read error. The chain joins TRBV6-1 to TRBJ1-2, with 8 bases lining up with TRBD1. CDR3 length: 16 amino acids. Germline V gene lookup returns CDR1 MNHNS and CDR2 SASEGT. CDR3 sequence reads: CASSEGAITGGYGYTF. In DNA form, the CDR3 reads TGTGCCAGCAGCGAAGGGGCAATCACAGGGGGCTATGGCTACACCTTC.

The rearrangement joins TRBV12-3 or TRBV12-4 to TRBJ1-4, with D hard to call. V lost 3 bases and J 6 bases, leaving 5 bases between the germline ends. CDR3 length: 12 amino acids. The CDR3 sequence: CASSFGHEKLFF. Written as DNA, the CDR3 is TGTGCCAGCAGTTTTGGGCATGAAAAACTGTTTTTT.

The chain employs TRBV7-2 and TRBJ1-2; D is perhaps TRBD1 (6 bases). The CDR3 spans 16 residues. Germline V gene sequence: CDR1 SGHTA, CDR2 FQGNSA. The V end was cut by 4 bases, the J end by 8 bases, with 23 bases between. CDR3 sequence: CASSSEAVGGASGYTF. The DNA of the CDR3 is TGTGCCAGCAGCTCAGAGGCGGTGGGGGGGGCATCAGGCTACACCTTC.

V and J are TRBV3-1 (or the pseudogene TRBV3-2) and TRBJ1-2, with D possibly matching TRBD1 (5 bases). The CDR3 is 14 amino acids. The V end lost 3 bases, the J end lost 8 bases, and 16 bases lay between the germline ends. Germline assignment: CDR1 LGHDT and CDR2 YNNKEL (reference sequence). The CDR3 sequence: CASSHHGGDRGYTF. The CDR3 coding sequence is TGTGCCAGCAGCCACCACGGGGGGGATCGGGGCTACACCTTC.

This rearrangement joins TRBV5-4 to TRBJ2-3; TRBD1 matches 7 bases. Germline-derived CDR1 and CDR2 are SGHNT and YYREEE (reference sequence). Trimming removed 1 base from V and 7 bases from J; junction bases left unmatched: 9. There are 15 residues in the CDR3. As DNA, the CDR3 is TGTGCCAGCAGCTTGCACCAGACAGGGTGGTATACGCAGTATTTT. Translation: CASSLHQTGWYTQYF.

In this sample, this clone turned up once. V usage is TRBV19 and J usage is TRBJ2-7; 10 nucleotides align to TRBD1. CDR1 and CDR2 from the germline V gene are LNHDA and SQIVND (reference sequence). This CDR3 comprises 15 residues. After removal of 6 bases from V and 6 bases from J, the junction contained 11 bases not matched to a gene. The CDR3 reads CASRPGQGSAGEQYF. CDR3 bases: TGTGCCAGTAGGCCGGGACAGGGGAGTGCGGGCGAGCAGTACTTC.

The V and J genes are TRBV10-3 and TRBJ2-7; the D is unclear. This CDR3 spans 14 amino acids. Trimming cost V 0 bases and J 3 bases, with 9 bases left between them. Germline V gene sequence: CDR1 ENHRY, CDR2 SYGVKD. The CDR3 coding sequence is TGTGCCATCAGTGAGTCGGCAGGCATCTACGAGCAGTACTTC. It translates to CAISESAGIYEQYF.

The chain is built from TRBV19 and TRBJ1-6, with D unclear. V shed 9 bases and J shed 7 bases, with 10 bases lying between them. The CDR3 runs 12 residues. Looked up from germline, CDR1 is LNHDA and CDR2 is SQIVND (reference sequence). The CDR3 nucleotides are TGTGCCAGCTCACGGTACAATTCACCCCTCCACTTT. This encodes CASSRYNSPLHF.

This clone was seen more than once but under ten times. V gene TRBV19 combines with J gene TRBJ1-1; D is undetermined. Germline lookup yields CDR1 LNHDA and CDR2 SQIVND (reference sequence). The length of the CDR3 is 14 residues. V lost 3 bases, J lost 1 base, and 9 bases lay in between. The CDR3 DNA reads as TGTGCCAGTAGTATGTGGCAGGAGAACACTGAAGCTTTCTTT. Its protein product is CASSMWQENTEAFF. Full variable domain (outside the CDR3, taken from reference TRBV19 and TRBJ1-1): DGGITQSPKYLFRKEGQNVTLSCEQNLNHDAMYWYRQDPGQGLRLIYYSQIVNDFQKGDIAEGYSVSREKKESFPLTVTSAQKNPTAFYLCASSMWQENTEAFFGQGTRLTVV.

The rearrangement uses TRBV19 and TRBJ1-1, with D perhaps matching TRBD1 (5 bases). Germline lookup yields CDR1 LNHDA and CDR2 SQIVND (reference sequence). The CDR3 loop spans 14 amino acids. V lost 3 bases and J 5 bases, leaving 13 bases between the germline ends. The CDR3 loop reads CASSISTAGTEAFF. CDR3 nucleotides: TGTGCCAGTAGTATCAGTACGGCAGGGACTGAAGCTTTCTTT. The entire variable domain, with the rest obtained from reference TRBV19 and TRBJ1-1, is as follows: DGGITQSPKYLFRKEGQNVTLSCEQNLNHDAMYWYRQDPGQGLRLIYYSQIVNDFQKGDIAEGYSVSREKKESFPLTVTSAQKNPTAFYLCASSISTAGTEAFFGQGTRLTVV.

The J gene is TRBJ2-5, the V gene TRBV9; D is undetermined. Germline V gives CDR1 SGDLS, CDR2 YYNGEE. The CDR3 covers 15 residues. The germline V and J ends were trimmed by 1 base and 0 bases, with 10 bases remaining between them. The CDR3: CASSVTPQYQETQYF. The DNA of the CDR3 is TGTGCCAGCAGCGTAACCCCTCAGTACCAAGAGACCCAGTACTTC.

This chain uses TRBV6-5 with TRBJ2-7; no clear D gene. Germline V gene lookup returns CDR1 MNHEY and CDR2 SVGAGI. This CDR3 has 13 residues. With 4 bases removed from V and 3 bases from J, the gap between germline ends came to 10 bases. The chain's CDR3 is CASSFGSNYEQYF. CDR3 sequence (DNA): TGTGCCAGCAGTTTTGGTAGCAACTACGAGCAGTACTTC.

The V call is TRBV3-1 (or the pseudogene TRBV3-2), the J call TRBJ1-1; D remains unclear. This CDR3 is built from 13 residues. Germline V gene lookup returns CDR1 LGHDT and CDR2 YNNKEL (reference sequence). The V and J ends lost 4 bases and 1 base respectively, with 7 bases between them. DNA for the CDR3: TGTGCCAGCAGCCGGGCCGAGAACACTGAAGCTTTCTTT. It codes for CASSRAENTEAFF.

This chain links TRBV5-1 with TRBJ1-1; TRBD1 might be the D (5 bases). Germline-derived CDR1 and CDR2 are SGHRS and YFSETQ. The CDR3 runs to 17 residues. The V and J ends lost 3 bases and 2 bases respectively, with 20 bases between them. DNA for the CDR3: TGCGCCAGCAGCTCCGACAGTAGGGTCGGACTAAACACTGAAGCTTTCTTT. Translation: CASSSDSRVGLNTEAFF.

The gene calls are TRBV27 and TRBJ1-1, with TRBD1 matching over 8 bases. Germline CDR1 reads MNHEY; CDR2 reads SMNVEV (reference sequence). V shed 5 bases and J 1 base; nucleotides not matched to a gene: 9. The CDR3 consists of 16 residues. CDR3 DNA sequence: TGTGCCAGCAGTACCCGACAGGGGATTGGGAACACTGAAGCTTTCTTT. Translation gives CASSTRQGIGNTEAFF.

The rearrangement uses TRBV2 and TRBJ1-2, with TRBD1 identical over 9 bases. Germline assignment: CDR1 SNHLY and CDR2 FYNNEI. The junction had 6 bases not matched to a gene; V was cut back by 6 bases and J by 4 bases. This CDR3 comprises 14 residues. CDR3 in amino acids: CASRYRGLGYGYTF. In DNA form, the CDR3 reads TGTGCCAGCAGGTACAGGGGGCTTGGCTATGGCTACACCTTC.

J is TRBJ2-7 and V is TRBV18; no clear D. Germline V gene lookup returns CDR1 KGHSH and CDR2 LQKENI. Deletions cut 0 bases from V and 2 bases from J, with 8 bases between. CDR3 size: 14 residues. The CDR3 coding sequence is TGTGCCAGCTCACCACCGGCTAGGACCTACGAGCAGTACTTC. This translates into CASSPPARTYEQYF. The variable domain in full, with the rest retrieved from reference TRBV18 and TRBJ2-7, is NAGVMQNPRHLVRRRGQEARLRCSPMKGHSHVYWYRQLPEEGLKFMVYLQKENIIDESGMPKERFSAEFPKEGPSILRIQQVVRGDSAAYFCASSPPARTYEQYFGPGTRLTVT.

The CDR3 coding sequence is TGTGCCAGCAGCTTACAAACTAGGTTTTCGCAAATATACGAGCAGTACTTC. This encodes CASSLQTRFSQIYEQYF. V usage is TRBV11-2 and J usage is TRBJ2-7, with a possible D match to TRBD2 (5 bases). The germline V and J ends were trimmed by 2 bases and 4 bases, with 21 bases remaining between them. CDR3 length equals 17 residues. CDR1 and CDR2 (germline): SGHAT, FQNNGV. Using reference TRBV11-2 and TRBJ2-7 for the parts outside the CDR3, the full variable domain is EAGVAQSPRYKIIEKRQSVAFWCNPISGHATLYWYQQILGQGPKLLIQFQNNGVVDDSQLPKDRFSAERLKGVDSTLKIQPAKLEDSAVYLCASSLQTRFSQIYEQYFGPGTRLTVT.

This clone was seen a single time. The gene calls are TRBV7-2 and TRBJ2-3, with TRBD1 as a possible D gene (5 bases). Germline V gene sequence: CDR1 SGHTA, CDR2 FQGNSA. The V and J ends lost 6 bases and 2 bases respectively, with 15 bases between them. This CDR3 contains 15 residues. CDR3 region: CASRWAGSHTDTQYF. CDR3 DNA sequence: TGTGCCAGCAGGTGGGCAGGGTCACACACAGATACGCAGTATTTT.

The gene calls are TRBV18 and TRBJ2-4, with TRBD2 as a possible D gene (7 bases). The CDR3 has 15 residues. Germline V lookup: CDR1 KGHSH, CDR2 LQKENI. The V and J ends lost 3 bases and 5 bases respectively, with 14 bases between them. The CDR3, as DNA: TGTGCCAGCTCACCGCCGGCCGGGGGGCAAAACATTCAGTACTTC. Translated: CASSPPAGGQNIQYF.

This chain links TRBV9 with TRBJ2-3, with 10 nucleotides matching TRBD1. Germline assignment: CDR1 SGDLS and CDR2 YYNGEE. J was trimmed by 5 bases and V by 0 bases; bases with no gene match: 6. This CDR3 spans 16 amino acids. This chain's CDR3 is CASSVAWGQGKDTQYF. The CDR3 DNA reads as TGTGCCAGCAGCGTAGCTTGGGGACAGGGGAAAGATACGCAGTATTTT. The variable domain in full, completed from reference TRBV9 and TRBJ2-3, reads DSGVTQTPKHLITATGQRVTLRCSPRSGDLSVYWYQQSLDQGLQFLIQYYNGEERAKGNILERFSAQQFPDLHSELNLSSLELGDSALYFCASSVAWGQGKDTQYFGPGTRLTVL.

CDR3 sequence: CAWFNRRDRETYEQYF. Here the CDR3 DNA reads TGTGCCTGGTTCAATCGACGGGACAGGGAAACCTACGAGCAGTACTTC. V is TRBV30 and J is TRBJ2-7, with 9 bases lining up with TRBD1. Germline assignment: CDR1 GTSNPN and CDR2 SVGIG (reference sequence). The CDR3 spans 16 residues. V was pared by 5 bases and J by 2 bases, with 13 bases of the junction left unmatched. The variable domain in full, completed from reference TRBV30 and TRBJ2-7, reads SQTIHQWPATLVQPVGSPLSLECTVEGTSNPNLYWYRQAAGRGLQLLFYSVGIGQISSEVPQNLSASRPQDRQFILSSKKLLLSDSGFYLCAWFNRRDRETYEQYFGPGTRLTVT.

The rearrangement links TRBV30 to TRBJ2-7; the match to TRBD1 covers 8 bases. J gave up 5 bases and V 3 bases, and 12 bases lay outside the gene matches. The CDR3 length is 15 residues. Germline CDR1 reads GTSNPN; CDR2 reads SVGIG (reference sequence). Written as DNA, the CDR3 is TGTGCCTGGAGAGGAATAGGACAGGGAAGAGACGAGCAGTACTTC. This codes for CAWRGIGQGRDEQYF.